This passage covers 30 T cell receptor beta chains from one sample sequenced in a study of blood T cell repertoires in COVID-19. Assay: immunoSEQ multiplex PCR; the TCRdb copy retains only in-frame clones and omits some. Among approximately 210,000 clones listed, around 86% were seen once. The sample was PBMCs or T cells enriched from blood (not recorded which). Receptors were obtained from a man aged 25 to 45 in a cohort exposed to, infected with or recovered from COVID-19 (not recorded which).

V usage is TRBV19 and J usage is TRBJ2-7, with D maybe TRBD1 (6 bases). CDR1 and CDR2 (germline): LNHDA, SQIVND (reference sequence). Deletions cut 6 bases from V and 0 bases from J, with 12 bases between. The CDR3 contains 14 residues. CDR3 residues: CASRARGDSYEQYF. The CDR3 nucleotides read TGTGCCAGTAGAGCCAGGGGCGACTCCTACGAGCAGTACTTC.

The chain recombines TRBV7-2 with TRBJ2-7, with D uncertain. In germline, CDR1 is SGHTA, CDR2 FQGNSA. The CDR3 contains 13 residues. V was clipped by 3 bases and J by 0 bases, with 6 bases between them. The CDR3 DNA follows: TGTGCCAGCAGCTTTTACACCTCCTACGAGCAGTACTTC. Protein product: CASSFYTSYEQYF. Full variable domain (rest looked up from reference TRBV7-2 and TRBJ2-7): GAGVSQSPSNKVTEKGKDVELRCDPISGHTALYWYRQSLGQGLEFLIYFQGNSAPDKSGLPSDRFSAERTGGSVSTLTIQRTQQEDSAVYLCASSFYTSYEQYFGPGTRLTVT.

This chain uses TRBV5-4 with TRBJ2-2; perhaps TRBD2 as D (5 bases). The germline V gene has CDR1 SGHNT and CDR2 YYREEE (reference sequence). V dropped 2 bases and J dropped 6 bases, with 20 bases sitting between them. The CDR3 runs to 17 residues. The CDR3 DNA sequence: TGTGCCAGCAGCTTAGAACCAGGCCGGGCGGAGGCCGGGGAGCTGTTTTTT. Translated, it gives CASSLEPGRAEAGELFF.

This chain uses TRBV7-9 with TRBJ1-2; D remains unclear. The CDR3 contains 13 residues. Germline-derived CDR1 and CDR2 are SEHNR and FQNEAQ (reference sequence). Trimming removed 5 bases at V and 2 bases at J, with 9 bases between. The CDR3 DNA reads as TGTGCCAGCAGCGGTGGAGTGAACTATGGCTACACCTTC. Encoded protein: CASSGGVNYGYTF.

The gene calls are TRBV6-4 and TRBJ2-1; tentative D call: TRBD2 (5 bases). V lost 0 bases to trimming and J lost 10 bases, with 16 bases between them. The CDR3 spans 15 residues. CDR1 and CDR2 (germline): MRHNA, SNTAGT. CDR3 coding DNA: TGTGCCAGCAGTGACTCAGTAGAAAGCGGTAGGGAGCAGTTCTTC. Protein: CASSDSVESGREQFF.

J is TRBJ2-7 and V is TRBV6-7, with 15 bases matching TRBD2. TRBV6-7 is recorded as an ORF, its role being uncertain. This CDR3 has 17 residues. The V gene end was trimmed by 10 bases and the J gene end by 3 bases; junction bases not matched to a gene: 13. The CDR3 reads CATNPGLAGGPVYEQYF. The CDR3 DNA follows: TGTGCCACCAACCCAGGACTAGCGGGAGGGCCGGTCTACGAGCAGTACTTC.

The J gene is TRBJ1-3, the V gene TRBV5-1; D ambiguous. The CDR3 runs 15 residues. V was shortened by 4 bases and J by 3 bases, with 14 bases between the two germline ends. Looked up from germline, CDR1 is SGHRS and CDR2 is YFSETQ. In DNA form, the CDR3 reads TGCGCCAGCAGCCGGTCGCGGGGTGATGGAAACACCATATATTTT. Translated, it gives CASSRSRGDGNTIYF.

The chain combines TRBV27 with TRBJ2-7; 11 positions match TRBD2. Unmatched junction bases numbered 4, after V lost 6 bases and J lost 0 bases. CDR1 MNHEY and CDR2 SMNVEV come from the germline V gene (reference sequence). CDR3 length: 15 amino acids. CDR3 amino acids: CASSSGTSGSYEQYF. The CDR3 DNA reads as TGTGCCAGCAGCTCCGGGACTAGCGGCTCCTACGAGCAGTACTTC.

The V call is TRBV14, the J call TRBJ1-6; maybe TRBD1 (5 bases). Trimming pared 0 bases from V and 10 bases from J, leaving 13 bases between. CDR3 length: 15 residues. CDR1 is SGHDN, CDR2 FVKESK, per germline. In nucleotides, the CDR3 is TGTGCCAGCAGCCAAGAGGGGCTGCTGGGCTCACCCCTCCACTTT. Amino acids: CASSQEGLLGSPLHF.

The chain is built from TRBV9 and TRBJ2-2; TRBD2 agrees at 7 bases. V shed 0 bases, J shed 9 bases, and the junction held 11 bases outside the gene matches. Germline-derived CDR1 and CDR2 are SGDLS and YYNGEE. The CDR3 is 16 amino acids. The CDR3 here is CASSVGGRAGSRELFF. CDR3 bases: TGTGCCAGCAGCGTAGGGGGGAGGGCAGGGAGCAGGGAGCTGTTTTTT.

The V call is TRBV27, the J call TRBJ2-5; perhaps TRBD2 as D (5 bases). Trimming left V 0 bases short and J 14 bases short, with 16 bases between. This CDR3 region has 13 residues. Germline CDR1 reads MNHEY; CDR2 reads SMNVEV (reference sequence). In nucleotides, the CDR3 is TGTGCCAGCAGTTTATCCGGACTCGGGCCCTTTTACTTC. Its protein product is CASSLSGLGPFYF.

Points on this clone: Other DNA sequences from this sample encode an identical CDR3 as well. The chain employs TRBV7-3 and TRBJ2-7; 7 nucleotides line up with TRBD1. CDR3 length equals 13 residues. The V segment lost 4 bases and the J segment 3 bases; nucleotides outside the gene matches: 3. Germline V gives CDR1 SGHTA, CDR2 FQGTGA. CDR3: CASSWTGGYEQYF. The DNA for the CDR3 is TGTGCCAGCAGCTGGACAGGAGGCTACGAGCAGTACTTC.

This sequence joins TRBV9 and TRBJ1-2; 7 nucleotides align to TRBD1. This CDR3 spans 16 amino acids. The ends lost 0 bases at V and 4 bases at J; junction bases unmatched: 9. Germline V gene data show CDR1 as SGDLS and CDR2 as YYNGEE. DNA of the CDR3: TGTGCCAGCAGCGTAGACTTCAGGGGGATTGGCTATGGCTACACCTTC. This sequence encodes CASSVDFRGIGYGYTF.

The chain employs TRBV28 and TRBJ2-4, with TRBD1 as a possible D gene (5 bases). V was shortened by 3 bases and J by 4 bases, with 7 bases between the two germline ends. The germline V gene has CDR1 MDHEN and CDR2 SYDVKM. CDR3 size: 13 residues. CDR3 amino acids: CASSLGRKNIQYF. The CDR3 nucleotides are TGTGCCAGCAGTTTGGGGCGGAAAAACATTCAGTACTTC.

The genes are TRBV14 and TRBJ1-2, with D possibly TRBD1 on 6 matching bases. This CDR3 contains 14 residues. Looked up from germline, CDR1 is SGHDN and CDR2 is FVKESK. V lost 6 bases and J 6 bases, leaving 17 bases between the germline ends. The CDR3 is CASSRVGADNGYTF. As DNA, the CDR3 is TGTGCCAGCAGTCGTGTGGGGGCGGACAATGGCTACACCTTC.

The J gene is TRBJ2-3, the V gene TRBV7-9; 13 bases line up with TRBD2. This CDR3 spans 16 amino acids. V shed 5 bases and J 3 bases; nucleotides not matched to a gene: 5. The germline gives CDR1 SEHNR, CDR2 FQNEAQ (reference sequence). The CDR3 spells CASSQPGLAGTDTQYF. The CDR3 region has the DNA TGTGCCAGCAGCCAGCCGGGACTAGCGGGAACAGATACGCAGTATTTT.

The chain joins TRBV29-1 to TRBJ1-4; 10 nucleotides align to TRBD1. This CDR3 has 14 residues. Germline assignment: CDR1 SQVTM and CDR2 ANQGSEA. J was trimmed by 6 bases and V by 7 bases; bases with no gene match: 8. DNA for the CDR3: TGCAGCGCTAAAGGGGGGACAGGGGATGAAAAACTGTTTTTT. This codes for CSAKGGTGDEKLFF. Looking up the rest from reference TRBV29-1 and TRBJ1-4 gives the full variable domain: SAVISQKPSRDICQRGTSLTIQCQVDSQVTMMFWYRQQPGQSLTLIATANQGSEATYESGFVIDKFPISRPNLTFSTLTVSNMSPEDSSIYLCSAKGGTGDEKLFFGSGTQLSVL.

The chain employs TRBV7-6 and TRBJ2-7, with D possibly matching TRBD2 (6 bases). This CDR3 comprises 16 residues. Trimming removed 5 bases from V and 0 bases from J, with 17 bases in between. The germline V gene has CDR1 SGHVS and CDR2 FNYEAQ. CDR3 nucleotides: TGTGCCAGCAGCCCATTGAGAGGAGGGAGCTCCTACGAGCAGTACTTC. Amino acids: CASSPLRGGSSYEQYF.

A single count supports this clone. The CDR3 coding sequence is TGCGCCAGCAGCTTGGCACACTCTGGAAACACCATATATTTT. As protein: CASSLAHSGNTIYF. The V call is TRBV5-1, the J call TRBJ1-3; D uncertain. Per the germline V gene, CDR1 is SGHRS and CDR2 is YFSETQ. V dropped 0 bases and J dropped 0 bases, with 4 bases sitting between them. The CDR3 length is 14 residues.

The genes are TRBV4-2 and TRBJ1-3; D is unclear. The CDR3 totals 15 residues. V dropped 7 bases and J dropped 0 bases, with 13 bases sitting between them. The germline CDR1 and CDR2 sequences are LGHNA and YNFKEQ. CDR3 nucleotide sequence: TGTGCCAGCACCCGTCTTAGCGTCTCTGGAAACACCATATATTTT. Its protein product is CASTRLSVSGNTIYF.

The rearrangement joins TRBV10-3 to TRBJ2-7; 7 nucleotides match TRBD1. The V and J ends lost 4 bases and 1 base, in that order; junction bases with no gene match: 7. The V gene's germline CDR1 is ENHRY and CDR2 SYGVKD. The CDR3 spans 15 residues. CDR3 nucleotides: TGTGCCATCAGTGTCCCGGACAGGAGATCCTACGAGCAGTACTTC. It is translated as CAISVPDRRSYEQYF.

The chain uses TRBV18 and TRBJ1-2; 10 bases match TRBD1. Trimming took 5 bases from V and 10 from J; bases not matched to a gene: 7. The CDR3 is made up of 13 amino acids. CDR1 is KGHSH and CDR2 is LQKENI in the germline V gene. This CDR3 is CASSSSTGGSYTF. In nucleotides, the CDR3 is TGTGCCAGCTCATCATCGACAGGGGGCTCCTACACCTTC.

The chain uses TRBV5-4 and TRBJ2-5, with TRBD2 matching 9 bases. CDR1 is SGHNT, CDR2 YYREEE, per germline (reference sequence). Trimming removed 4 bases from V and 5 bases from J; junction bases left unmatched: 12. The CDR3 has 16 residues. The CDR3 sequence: CASSRRGAGGAETQYF. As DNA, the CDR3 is TGTGCCAGCAGCCGCCGAGGGGCGGGAGGGGCCGAGACCCAGTACTTC. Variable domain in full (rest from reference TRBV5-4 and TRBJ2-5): ETGVTQSPTHLIKTRGQQVTLRCSSQSGHNTVSWYQQALGQGPQFIFQYYREEENGRGNFPPRFSGLQFPNYSSELNVNALELDDSALYLCASSRRGAGGAETQYFGPGTRLLVL.

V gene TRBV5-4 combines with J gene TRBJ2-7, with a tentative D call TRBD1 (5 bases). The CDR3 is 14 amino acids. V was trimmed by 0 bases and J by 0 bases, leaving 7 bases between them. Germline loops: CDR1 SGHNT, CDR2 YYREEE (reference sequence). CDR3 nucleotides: TGTGCCAGCAGCTTGGACAGGAGCTCCTACGAGCAGTACTTC. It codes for CASSLDRSSYEQYF.

The CDR3 loop is CASSLVRTGTGGANGYTF. CDR3 coding DNA: TGTGCCAGCAGCTTAGTCAGAACCGGGACAGGGGGCGCAAATGGCTACACCTTC. V gene TRBV7-8 combines with J gene TRBJ1-2; 12 nucleotides agree with TRBD1. Germline loops: CDR1 SGHVS, CDR2 FQNEAQ. Unmatched junction bases numbered 12, after V lost 1 base and J lost 6 bases. This CDR3 is built from 18 residues.

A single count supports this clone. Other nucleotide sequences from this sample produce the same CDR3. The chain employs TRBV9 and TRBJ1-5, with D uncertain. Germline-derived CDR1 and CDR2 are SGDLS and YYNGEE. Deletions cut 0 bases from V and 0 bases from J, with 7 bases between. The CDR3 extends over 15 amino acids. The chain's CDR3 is CASSVGGDSNQPQHF. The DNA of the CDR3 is TGTGCCAGCAGCGTAGGCGGGGATAGCAATCAGCCCCAGCATTTT.

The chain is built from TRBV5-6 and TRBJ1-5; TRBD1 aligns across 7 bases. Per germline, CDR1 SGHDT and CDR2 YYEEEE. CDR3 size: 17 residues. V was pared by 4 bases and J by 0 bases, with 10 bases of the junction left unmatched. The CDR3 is CASSPGQLLYSNQPQHF. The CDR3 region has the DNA TGTGCCAGCAGCCCGGGACAGTTGTTATATAGCAATCAGCCCCAGCATTTT.

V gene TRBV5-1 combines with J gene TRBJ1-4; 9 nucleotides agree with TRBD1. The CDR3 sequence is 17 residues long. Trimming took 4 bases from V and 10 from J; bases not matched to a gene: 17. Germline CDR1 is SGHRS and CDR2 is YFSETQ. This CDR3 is CASSPGTGFSPRGKLFF. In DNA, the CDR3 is TGCGCCAGCAGCCCTGGGACAGGGTTCTCACCTCGAGGAAAACTGTTTTTT.

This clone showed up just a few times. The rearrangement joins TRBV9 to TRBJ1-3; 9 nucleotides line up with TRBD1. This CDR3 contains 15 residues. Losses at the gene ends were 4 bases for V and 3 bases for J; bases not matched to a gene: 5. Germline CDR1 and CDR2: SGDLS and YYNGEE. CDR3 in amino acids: CASSPTGGRGNTIYF. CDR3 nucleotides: TGTGCCAGCAGCCCTACAGGGGGCCGTGGAAACACCATATATTTT.

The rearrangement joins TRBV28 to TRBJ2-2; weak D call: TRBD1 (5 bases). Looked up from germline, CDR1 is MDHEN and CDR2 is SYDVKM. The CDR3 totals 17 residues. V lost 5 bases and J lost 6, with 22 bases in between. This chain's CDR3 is CASSPPQGPLLPGELFF. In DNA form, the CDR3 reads TGTGCCAGCAGTCCGCCTCAGGGCCCCCTTTTGCCCGGGGAGCTGTTTTTT.